This entry concerns a single T cell receptor beta chain. The target antigen is unknown. Combined were second doses at about 4 or about 12 weeks. This table comes from immunoSEQ multiplex PCR, and its TCRdb copy is limited to in-frame clones, with some not included. In the table there are over 75,000 clones, around 85% of which are singletons. Losses at the gene ends were 5 bases for V and 5 bases for J; bases not matched to a gene: 7. The length of the CDR3 is 14 residues. Germline V gene data show CDR1 as SGHRS and CDR2 as YFSETQ. This specimen belongs to a study of T cell responses to AZD1222 COVID-19 vaccine. Study findings and constraints: With two AZD1222 doses given, Spike-specific TCR breadth and depth both rose. Recipients of AZD1222 seropositive at baseline numbered only 5 to 7. White British ancestry dominated among donors, who included more females, and clonal diversity was possibly underestimated.

Material: peripheral blood, obtained 28 days after the second AZD1222 dose. The sequence was obtained from an adult who received the AZD1222 COVID-19 vaccine. The chain links TRBV5-1 to TRBJ2-1, with 7 bases fitting TRBD1. The CDR3 spells CASSSDRAHNEQFF. The CDR3 region has the DNA TGCGCCAGCAGTTCAGACAGGGCCCACAATGAGCAGTTCTTC.